Following are 16 T cell receptor beta chains from one sample sequenced in a study of blood T cell repertoires in COVID-19. TCRdb keeps only in-frame clones here, not all; method: immunoSEQ multiplex PCR. Here the sample spans a few hundred thousand clones, about 89% being singletons. Sequencing was done on a sample of peripheral blood. These receptor sequences come from a man aged 25 to 45 with acute or convalescent COVID-19.

In nucleotides, the CDR3 is TGTGCCAGCTCACCAGCCACAGGGGGGCGGCAGCCCCAGCATTTT. This encodes CASSPATGGRQPQHF. V usage is TRBV18 and J usage is TRBJ1-5; the match to TRBD1 covers 8 bases. Per the germline V gene, CDR1 is KGHSH and CDR2 is LQKENI. The length of the CDR3 is 15 residues. Trimming cost V 2 bases and J 7 bases; bases outside gene matches: 7.

V gene TRBV27 combines with J gene TRBJ1-4, with D unclear. From germline, CDR1 is MNHEY and CDR2 SMNVEV (reference sequence). The CDR3 consists of 13 residues. V was clipped by 4 bases and J by 8 bases, with 11 bases between them. CDR3: CASSSRRQEKLFF. The CDR3 DNA is TGTGCCAGCAGTTCCAGGCGTCAGGAAAAACTGTTTTTT.

The chain carries TRBV14 and TRBJ2-3; D is ambiguous. The length of the CDR3 is 14 residues. Germline CDR1 is SGHDN and CDR2 is FVKESK. V lost 4 bases and J lost 8, with 16 bases in between. CDR3 sequence: CASSPVVAIGTQYF. The CDR3 DNA is TGTGCCAGCAGCCCCGTCGTCGCGATCGGTACGCAGTATTTT.

This clone was counted once. The V call is TRBV19, the J call TRBJ2-7; no clear D gene. The CDR3 contains 14 residues. Trimming left V 5 bases short and J 0 bases short, with 11 bases between. Germline CDR1 is LNHDA and CDR2 is SQIVND (reference sequence). Here the CDR3 reads CASSQTTYSYEQYF. The CDR3 DNA reads TGTGCCAGTAGTCAGACGACATACTCCTACGAGCAGTACTTC. The full variable domain, its missing parts supplied by reference TRBV19 and TRBJ2-7, is DGGITQSPKYLFRKEGQNVTLSCEQNLNHDAMYWYRQDPGQGLRLIYYSQIVNDFQKGDIAEGYSVSREKKESFPLTVTSAQKNPTAFYLCASSQTTYSYEQYFGPGTRLTVT.

This chain joins TRBV6-5 and TRBJ2-5; no reliable D call. The CDR3 loop spans 14 amino acids. Per germline, CDR1 MNHEY and CDR2 SVGAGI. V lost 2 bases to trimming and J lost 4 bases, with 11 bases between them. CDR3 loop: CASSYAETLETQYF. CDR3 sequence (DNA): TGTGCCAGCAGTTACGCCGAGACACTAGAGACCCAGTACTTC.

This clone was seen just once. This rearrangement joins TRBV30 to TRBJ1-6; 7 nucleotides align to TRBD1. The germline V gene encodes CDR1 GTSNPN and CDR2 SVGIG (reference sequence). The CDR3 runs 15 residues. With V trimmed by 0 bases and J by 9 bases, 8 bases remained unmatched. As DNA, the CDR3 is TGTGCCTGGAGTGTTCTTGACAGGGAGTTTTCACCCCTCCACTTT. Residues: CAWSVLDREFSPLHF.

The V and J genes are TRBV4-1 and TRBJ1-5; D is unresolved. Germline V gene data show CDR1 as MGHRA and CDR2 as YSYEKL. Trimming removed 0 bases from V and 5 bases from J, with 20 bases in between. CDR3 length equals 18 residues. CDR3 region: CASSQDPTGRHLDQPQHF. CDR3 DNA: TGCGCCAGCAGCCAAGATCCCACCGGTCGCCATCTTGATCAGCCCCAGCATTTT.

This rearrangement joins TRBV11-2 to TRBJ2-7, with TRBD2 identical over 11 bases. The V and J ends lost 1 base and 0 bases, in that order; junction bases with no gene match: 5. Germline CDR1 SGHAT, CDR2 FQNNGV. The CDR3 runs 17 residues. In DNA form, the CDR3 reads TGTGCCAGCAGCTTAGCGGGTAGCGGGGGGGCCTCCTACGAGCAGTACTTC. The encoded protein is CASSLAGSGGASYEQYF.

The V call is TRBV15, the J call TRBJ1-1, with D possibly being TRBD1 (5 bases). The germline gives CDR1 LNHNV, CDR2 YYDKDF (reference sequence). The CDR3 totals 12 residues. The V gene lost 5 bases and the J gene lost 6 bases, with 10 bases spanning the gap. The DNA for the CDR3 is TGTGCCACCAGCGCCCGGGACTCTGAAGCTTTCTTT. It translates to CATSARDSEAFF.

V usage is TRBV19 and J usage is TRBJ1-5; D call uncertain. The CDR3 contains 14 residues. Trimming removed 4 bases at V and 5 bases at J, with 12 bases between. Per the germline V gene, CDR1 is LNHDA and CDR2 is SQIVND (reference sequence). CDR3: CASSTRNLYQPQHF. Here the CDR3 DNA reads TGTGCCAGTAGTACGAGGAACTTGTATCAGCCCCAGCATTTT. The full variable domain, completed using reference TRBV19 and TRBJ1-5, is DGGITQSPKYLFRKEGQNVTLSCEQNLNHDAMYWYRQDPGQGLRLIYYSQIVNDFQKGDIAEGYSVSREKKESFPLTVTSAQKNPTAFYLCASSTRNLYQPQHFGDGTRLSIL.

J is TRBJ2-7 and V is TRBV9; tentatively, D is TRBD1 (6 bases). CDR1 is SGDLS and CDR2 is YYNGEE in the germline V gene. This CDR3 region has 14 residues. Trimming cost V 3 bases and J 3 bases, with 13 bases left between them. The CDR3: CASSEGQLVYEQYF. As DNA, the CDR3 is TGTGCCAGCAGCGAAGGACAGCTTGTCTACGAGCAGTACTTC.

J is TRBJ1-3 and V is TRBV6-5; D is unresolved. Trimming took 6 bases from V and 4 from J, leaving 16 bases between them. The CDR3 totals 15 residues. Germline V lookup: CDR1 MNHEY, CDR2 SVGAGI. The CDR3 spells CASSQRRVAGNTIYF. CDR3 nucleotide sequence: TGTGCCAGCAGCCAAAGGAGAGTAGCCGGAAACACCATATATTTT.

The chain combines TRBV29-1 with TRBJ2-7, with 8 bases matching TRBD1. Germline CDR1 SQVTM, CDR2 ANQGSEA. J was trimmed by 6 bases and V by 4 bases; bases with no gene match: 8. The CDR3 is made up of 13 amino acids. This CDR3 is CSVATGEASEQYF. The CDR3 DNA reads as TGCAGCGTTGCGACAGGGGAGGCTAGCGAGCAGTACTTC.

In DNA, the CDR3 is TGTGCCAGCAGTCCCTCGACAGGGATCTATGGCTACACCTTC. Its protein is CASSPSTGIYGYTF. The chain has TRBV28 and TRBJ1-2; TRBD1 matches at 7 bases. CDR3 size: 14 residues. Losses at the gene ends were 5 bases for V and 4 bases for J; bases not matched to a gene: 7. From germline, CDR1 is MDHEN and CDR2 SYDVKM.

This chain uses TRBV19 with TRBJ1-6; TRBD1 aligns across 8 bases. The CDR3 has 16 amino acids. CDR1 and CDR2 from the germline V gene are LNHDA and SQIVND (reference sequence). The V gene end was trimmed by 3 bases and the J gene end by 6 bases; junction bases not matched to a gene: 7. The CDR3 DNA sequence: TGTGCCAGTAGTATTTGGACAGGGTTGTTTAATTCACCCCTCCACTTT. Its protein product is CASSIWTGLFNSPLHF.

The chain uses TRBV5-1 and TRBJ1-1; no reliable D call. The V end lost 0 bases, the J end lost 0 bases, and 6 bases lay between the germline ends. Germline V gene sequence: CDR1 SGHRS, CDR2 YFSETQ. CDR3 length: 14 residues. This CDR3 is CASSLVTLNTEAFF. The CDR3 DNA reads as TGCGCCAGCAGCTTGGTGACACTGAACACTGAAGCTTTCTTT.